The present T cell receptor beta chain was sequenced within a study of blood T cell repertoires in COVID-19. Across the study: PBMCs, B-cell-depleted T cells, or T cells provided the cDNA or gDNA that made up the material.

The CDR3 totals 17 residues. Per the germline V gene, CDR1 is MGHRA and CDR2 is YSYEKL. The assay was immunoSEQ multiplex PCR, and TCRdb's table has in-frame clones only and misses some. The repertoire includes 100,000 to 150,000 clones, roughly 80% of them detected once, and roughly 17% sits in the top ten. For this clone: The junction and the germline gene differ at one end; a read error may be behind it.

This receptor was identified in a woman of 80 years or more with acute or convalescent COVID-19. J is TRBJ2-1 and V is TRBV4-1; TRBD2 might be the D (7 bases). The material sequenced was peripheral blood. CDR3 sequence: CASSEDSFGGRNNEQFF. CDR3 coding DNA: TGCGCCAGCAGCGAAGATTCCTTCGGGGGGCGCAACAATGAGCAGTTCTTC.